This T cell receptor (beta chain) was observed in a study of T-cell memory formation after mild COVID-19. On the study more broadly: Clusters were largely donor specific.

This CDR3 is 13 amino acids long. Trimming pared 6 bases from V and 1 base from J, leaving 9 bases between. Germline V gene data show CDR1 as MNHEY and CDR2 as SVGAGI. TCR alpha and TCR beta cDNA libraries carrying sample barcodes and UMIs were produced by 5'RACE using constant-segment primers. MiXCR, applied by TCRdb to the 5' RACE reads, yields one record per CDR3 protein. The table has around 250,000 distinct CDR3 sequences, approximately 15% seen once. The chain employs TRBV6-5 and TRBJ2-5, with D unclear. This TCR was sampled from an adult woman who had mild COVID-19 (a few samples of this study predate the infection). Cell type and time point are not known. The sequenced sample was PBMCs or a T cell subset sorted from them (not recorded which). CDR3 coding DNA: TGTGCCAGCAGGGGCGCGGTCCAAGAGACCCAGTACTTC. It encodes CASRGAVQETQYF.